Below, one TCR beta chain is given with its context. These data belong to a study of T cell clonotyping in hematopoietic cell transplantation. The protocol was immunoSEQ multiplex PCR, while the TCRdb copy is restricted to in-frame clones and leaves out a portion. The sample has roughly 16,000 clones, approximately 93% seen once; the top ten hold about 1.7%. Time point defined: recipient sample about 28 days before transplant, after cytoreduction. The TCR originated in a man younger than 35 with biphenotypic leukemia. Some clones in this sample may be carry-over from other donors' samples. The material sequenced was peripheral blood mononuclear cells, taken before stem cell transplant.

The CDR3 sequence is CASSLYSGGEQYF. CDR3 sequence (DNA): TGTGCCAGCAGCCTCTATAGCGGGGGGGAGCAGTACTTC. The rearrangement uses TRBV7-2 and TRBJ2-7, with 10 positions matching TRBD2. Germline CDR1 SGHTA, CDR2 FQGNSA. After removal of 5 bases from V and 7 bases from J, the junction contained 5 bases not matched to a gene. The CDR3 contains 13 residues.